These 6 T cell receptor beta chains were all obtained from the same sample, sequenced in a study of regulatory T cells in long-lasting Graves disease. Arm-PCR of CDR3 regions and iRepertoire HTBI primers were used to build TCR beta libraries. TCRdb reprocessed the multiplex PCR reads with MiXCR, giving one entry per CDR3 protein. The sample lists 550,000 to 700,000 distinct CDR3 sequences, 15% to 20% occurring once. Time point reported: newly diagnosed GD, antithyroid drugs for less than 3 months. PBMCs were the source of the RNA used for TCR sequencing. The same sample was also used in a study of T cells in Graves' hyperthyroidism and ophthalmopathy.

The material was peripheral blood mononuclear cells (PBMCs), obtained at new diagnosis, from a patient treated with antithyroid drugs. The source of these receptors is a man aged 18 to 29 with Graves disease.

The sample holds one count of this clonotype. A single base is all that separates this from a far larger clone, so a read error is likely. V and J are TRBV28 and TRBJ2-3; the D call may be TRBD1 or TRBD2 (5 bases each). The end of the DNA fits TRBJ2-1 better, so the J call may be wrong. The CDR3 consists of 14 residues. Germline V gene data show CDR1 as MDHEN and CDR2 as SYDVKM. The CDR3 DNA is TGTGCCAGCAGTTTACGGGACGGGACCTACGAGCAGTTCTTC. Encoded protein: CASSLRDGTYEQFF.

Points on this clonotype: Possible read error: a much larger clone is one base away. The V and J genes are TRBV6-1 and TRBJ1-2; D may be TRBD1 (6 bases). V shed 4 bases and J shed 6 bases, with 15 bases lying between them. The V gene's germline CDR1 is MNHNS and CDR2 SASEGT. This CDR3 has 14 amino acids. CDR3 sequence (DNA): TGTGCCAGCAGTGTGAGGGGGGAGAGCCATGGCTACACCTTC. It encodes CASSVRGESHGYTF.

This clonotype was detected only a few times. The rearrangement links TRBV7-9 to TRBJ2-4; D uncertain. Germline CDR1 is SEHNR and CDR2 is FQNEAQ (reference sequence). The CDR3 contains 15 residues. V dropped 2 bases and J dropped 0 bases, with 8 bases sitting between them. The CDR3 bases are TGTGCCAGCAGCTTAATGGATCTAGCCAAAAACATTCAGTACTTC. Residues: CASSLMDLAKNIQYF.

This chain connects TRBV30 to TRBJ2-3; D ambiguous. The J call may be incorrect, as the DNA end agrees better with TRBJ2-7. Per germline, CDR1 GTSNPN and CDR2 SVGIG (reference sequence). The CDR3 runs 13 residues. CDR3 region: CAWSLSGTYEQYF. For the CDR3, the DNA is TGTGCCTGGAGCCTTTCGGGTACCTACGAGCAGTACTTC.

This chain joins TRBV29-1 and TRBJ2-7, with a possible D match to TRBD1 (6 bases). Per germline, CDR1 SQVTM and CDR2 ANQGSEA. V lost 4 bases and J 6 bases, leaving 16 bases between the germline ends. The CDR3 has 13 residues. The CDR3 is CSVVGTGHFEQYF. The CDR3 DNA reads TGCAGCGTTGTTGGAACAGGGCACTTCGAGCAGTACTTC.

The sample holds many counts of this clonotype. The CDR3 DNA sequence: TGTGCCAGCAGGATACAACTGACAGGAGGGGCAGATACGCAGTATTTT. It encodes CASRIQLTGGADTQYF. The chain couples TRBV27 to TRBJ2-3; TRBD1 or TRBD2 may be the D gene (6 bases each). Looked up from germline, CDR1 is MNHEY and CDR2 is SMNVEV (reference sequence). CDR3 size: 16 residues. With 6 bases removed from V and 4 bases from J, the gap between germline ends came to 20 bases.